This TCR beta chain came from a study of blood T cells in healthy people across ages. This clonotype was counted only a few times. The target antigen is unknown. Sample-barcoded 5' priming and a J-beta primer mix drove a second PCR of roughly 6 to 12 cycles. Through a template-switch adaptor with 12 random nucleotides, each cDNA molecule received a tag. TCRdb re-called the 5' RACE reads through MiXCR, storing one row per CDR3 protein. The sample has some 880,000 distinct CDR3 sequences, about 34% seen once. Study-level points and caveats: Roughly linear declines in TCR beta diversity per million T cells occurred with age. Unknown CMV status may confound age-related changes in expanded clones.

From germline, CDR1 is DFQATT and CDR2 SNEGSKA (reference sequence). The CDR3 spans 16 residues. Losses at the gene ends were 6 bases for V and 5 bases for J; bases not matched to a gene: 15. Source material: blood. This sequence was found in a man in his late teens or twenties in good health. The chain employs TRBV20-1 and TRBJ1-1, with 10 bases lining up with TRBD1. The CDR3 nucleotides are TGCAGTGCGATAAGGCCTGGGGACAGGGGCTGGACTGAAGCTTTCTTT. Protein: CSAIRPGDRGWTEAFF.